Listed here is a single T cell receptor (beta chain). Antigen specificity is unknown. These data are taken from a study of T cells in Graves' hyperthyroidism and ophthalmopathy. TCR beta CDR3 sequences were amplified from RNA transcripts. Initially, a first-round RT-PCR of the TCR CDR3 employed the HTBI primer set. TCRdb re-analysed the multiplex PCR reads in MiXCR, keeping a single row per CDR3 protein. The sample lists 300,000 to 450,000 distinct CDR3 sequences, approximately 18% occurring once. Whole-study findings and limits: The majority of expanded thyroid clonotypes above 0.001 also appeared in blood.

The sequenced material came from blood. The TCR originated in a man aged 18 to 35 with Graves' ophthalmopathy.

This chain's CDR3 is CASTRGGEHTDTQYF. CDR3 nucleotides: TGTGCCAGTACCCGGGGGGGGGAGCATACAGATACGCAGTATTTT. The genes are TRBV9 and TRBJ2-3; 8 positions match TRBD2. The CDR3 is made up of 15 amino acids. The germline V gene has CDR1 SGDLS and CDR2 YYNGEE. The V gene end was trimmed by 8 bases and the J gene end by 3 bases; junction bases not matched to a gene: 11.